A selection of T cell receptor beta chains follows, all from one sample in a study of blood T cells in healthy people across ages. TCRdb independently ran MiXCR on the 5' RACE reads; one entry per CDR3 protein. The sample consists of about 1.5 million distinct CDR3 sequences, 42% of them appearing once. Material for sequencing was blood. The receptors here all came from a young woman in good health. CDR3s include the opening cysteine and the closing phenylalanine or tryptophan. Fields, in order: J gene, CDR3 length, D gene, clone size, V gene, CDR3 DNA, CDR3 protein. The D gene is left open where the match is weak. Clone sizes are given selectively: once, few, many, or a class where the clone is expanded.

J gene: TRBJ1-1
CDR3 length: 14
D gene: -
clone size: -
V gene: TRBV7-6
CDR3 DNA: TGTGCCACAACGAGGGATTGGGGGGACACTGAAGCTTTCTTT
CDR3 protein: CATTRDWGDTEAFF

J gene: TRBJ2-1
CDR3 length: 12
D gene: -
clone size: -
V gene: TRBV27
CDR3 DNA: TGTGCCAGCATTTTATCTATTGGTGAGCAGTTCTTC
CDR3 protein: CASILSIGEQFF

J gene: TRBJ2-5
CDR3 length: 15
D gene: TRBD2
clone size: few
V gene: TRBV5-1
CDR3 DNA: TGCGCCAGCACCCGCCTGACTAGCGGGGGAGAGACCCAGTACTTC
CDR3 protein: CASTRLTSGGETQYF

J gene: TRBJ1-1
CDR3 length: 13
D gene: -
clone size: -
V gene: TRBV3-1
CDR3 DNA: TGTGCCAGCAGCCAAGGTCCCAGGGGTGAAGCTTTCTTT
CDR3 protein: CASSQGPRGEAFF

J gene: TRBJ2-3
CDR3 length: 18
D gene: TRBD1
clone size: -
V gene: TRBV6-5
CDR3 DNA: TGTGCCAGCAGTTACTCGAGTCTTACCAAAGGGGGCCCAGATACGCAGTATTTT
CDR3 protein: CASSYSSLTKGGPDTQYF

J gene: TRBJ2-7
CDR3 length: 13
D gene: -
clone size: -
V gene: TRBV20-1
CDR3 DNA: TGCAGTGCTGGTCCGGACACCTCCTACGAGCAGTACTTC
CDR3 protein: CSAGPDTSYEQYF

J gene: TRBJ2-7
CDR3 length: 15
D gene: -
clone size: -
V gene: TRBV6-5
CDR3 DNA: TGTGCCAGCAGTATCACCGGGAGTTGGATCAATGAGCAGTACTTC
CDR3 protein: CASSITGSWINEQYF

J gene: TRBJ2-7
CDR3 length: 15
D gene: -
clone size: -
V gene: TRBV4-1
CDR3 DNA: TGCGCCAGCAGCCAGGGCGTACTCCTCTACAATGAGCAGTACTTC
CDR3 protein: CASSQGVLLYNEQYF

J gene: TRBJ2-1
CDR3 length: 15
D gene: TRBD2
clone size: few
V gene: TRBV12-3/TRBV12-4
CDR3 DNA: TGTGCCAGCAGAAACGGGACTAGCGTCTACAATGAGCAGTTCTTC
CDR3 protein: CASRNGTSVYNEQFF

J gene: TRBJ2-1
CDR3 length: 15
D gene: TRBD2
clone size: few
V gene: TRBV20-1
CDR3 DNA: TGCAGTGCTCCTATGGGGGGGTTCACCTACAATGAGCAGTTCTTC
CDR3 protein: CSAPMGGFTYNEQFF

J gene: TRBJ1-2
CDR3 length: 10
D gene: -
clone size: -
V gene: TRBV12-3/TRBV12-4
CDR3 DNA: TGTGCCAGCAGTTTAAGGGTGATCACCTTC
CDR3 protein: CASSLRVITF

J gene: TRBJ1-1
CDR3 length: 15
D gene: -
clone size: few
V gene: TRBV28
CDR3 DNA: TGTGCCAGCAGTCCTCCACAGGGCCGGGGGGCTGAAGCTTTCTTT
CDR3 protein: CASSPPQGRGAEAFF

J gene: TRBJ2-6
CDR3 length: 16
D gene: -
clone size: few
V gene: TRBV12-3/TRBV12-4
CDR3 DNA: TGTGCCAGCAGCCCGGCAGGTGGCTCTGGGGCCAACGTCCTGACTTTC
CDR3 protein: CASSPAGGSGANVLTF

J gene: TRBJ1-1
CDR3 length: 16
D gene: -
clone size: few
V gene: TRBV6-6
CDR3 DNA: TGTGCCAGCACCAAAACTGGGGTCAGGACGAACACTGAAGCTTTCTTT
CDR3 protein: CASTKTGVRTNTEAFF

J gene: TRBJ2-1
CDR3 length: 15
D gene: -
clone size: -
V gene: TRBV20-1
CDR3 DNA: TGCAGTGCTAGAGACCCCGGGACCAATACTGTCGGGCAGTTCTTC
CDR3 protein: CSARDPGTNTVGQFF

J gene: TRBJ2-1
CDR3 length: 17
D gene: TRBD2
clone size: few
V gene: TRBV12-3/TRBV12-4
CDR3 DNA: TGTGCCAGCAGGACCCCTAGCGGGAGTCTTTCCTACAATGAGCAGTTCTTC
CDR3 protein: CASRTPSGSLSYNEQFF

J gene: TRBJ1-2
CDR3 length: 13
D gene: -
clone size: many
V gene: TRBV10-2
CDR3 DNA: TGCGCCAGCAGTGATCCCGGCCCCTATGGCTACACCTTC
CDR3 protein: CASSDPGPYGYTF

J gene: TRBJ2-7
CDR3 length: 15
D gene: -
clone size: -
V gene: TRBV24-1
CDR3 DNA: TGTGCCACCAGTGCCGGAGGCGGGATTTCCTACGAGCAGTACTTC
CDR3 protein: CATSAGGGISYEQYF

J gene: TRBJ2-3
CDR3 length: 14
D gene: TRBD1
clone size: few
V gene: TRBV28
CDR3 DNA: TGTGCCAGCAGTTTCGGGACAGCCTATGATACGCAGTATTTT
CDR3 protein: CASSFGTAYDTQYF

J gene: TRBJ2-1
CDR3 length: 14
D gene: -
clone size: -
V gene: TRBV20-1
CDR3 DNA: TGCAGTGCTAGAGGACGGACGGACTACAATGAGCAGTTCTTC
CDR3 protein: CSARGRTDYNEQFF

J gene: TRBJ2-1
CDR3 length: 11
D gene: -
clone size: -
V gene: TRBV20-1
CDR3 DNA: TGCAGTGCTGACAGCCTAAATGGGCAGTTCTTC
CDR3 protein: CSADSLNGQFF

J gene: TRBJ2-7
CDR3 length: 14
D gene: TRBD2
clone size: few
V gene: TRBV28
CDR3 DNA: TGTGCCAGCAGGGGAGCGGGGGGGTCCGGCGAGCAGTACTTC
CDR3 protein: CASRGAGGSGEQYF

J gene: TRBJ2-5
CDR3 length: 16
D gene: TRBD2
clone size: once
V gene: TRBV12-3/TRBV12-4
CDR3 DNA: TGTGCCAGCAGCAGCGGACTAGCGGGGGGGCTTGATGAGCAGTACTTC
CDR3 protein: CASSSGLAGGLDEQYF

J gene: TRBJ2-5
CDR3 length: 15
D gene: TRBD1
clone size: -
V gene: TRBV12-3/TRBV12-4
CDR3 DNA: TGTGCCAGCAGGGGGACAGGAGCTCTCTACAATGAGCAGTACTTC
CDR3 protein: CASRGTGALYNEQYF

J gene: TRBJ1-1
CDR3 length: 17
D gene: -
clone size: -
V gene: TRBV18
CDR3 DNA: TGTGCCAGCTCCCCATTCTTGGGGGGCGAAATGAACACTGAAGCTTTCTTT
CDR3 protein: CASSPFLGGEMNTEAFF

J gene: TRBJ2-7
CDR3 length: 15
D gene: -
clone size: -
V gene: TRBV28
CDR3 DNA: TGCGCCAGCCTACAGCAGGATCTCCTTCGGGACGAGCAGTACTTC
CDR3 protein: CASLQQDLLRDEQYF

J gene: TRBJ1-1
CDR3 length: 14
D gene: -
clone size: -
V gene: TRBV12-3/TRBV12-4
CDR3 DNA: TGTGCCAGCAGCCGGGACCAAAAGAACACTGAAGCTTTCTTT
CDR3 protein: CASSRDQKNTEAFF

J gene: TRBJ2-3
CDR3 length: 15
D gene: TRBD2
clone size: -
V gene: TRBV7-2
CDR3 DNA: TGTGCCAGCAGCTTGCAGCGGGAGGTAGTTGCTACGCAGTATTTT
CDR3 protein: CASSLQREVVATQYF